One sample yielded the 16 T cell receptor beta chains listed below, sequenced in a study of blood T cell repertoires in COVID-19. Measured with immunoSEQ multiplex PCR; TCRdb has only the in-frame clones, and not every one. In the table there are under 300,000 clones, 89% of which are singletons. The specimen sequenced was PBMCs or T cells enriched from blood (not recorded which). These receptors were collected from a woman between 40 and 50 years old who had recovered from COVID-19.

The chain has TRBV7-9 and TRBJ1-1; D may be TRBD1 (6 bases). The CDR3 consists of 15 residues. Germline values: CDR1 SEHNR, CDR2 FQNEAQ (reference sequence). Trimming stripped 5 bases from V and 0 bases from J, with 13 bases between. This chain's CDR3 is CASSPIGQLNTEAFF. The CDR3 DNA follows: TGTGCCAGCAGCCCCATCGGACAGCTGAACACTGAAGCTTTCTTT.

The chain carries TRBV12-3 or TRBV12-4 and TRBJ1-1; the D is unclear. The CDR3 consists of 13 residues. V was pared by 6 bases and J by 4 bases, with 12 bases between. CDR3 nucleotides: TGTGCCAGCAGCCTGGGCTGGTCCACTGAAGCTTTCTTT. Amino acid sequence: CASSLGWSTEAFF.

Concerning this clone itself: This same CDR3 is encoded by further DNA sequences in the sample. The rearrangement links TRBV29-1 to TRBJ1-2; 7 positions agree with TRBD1. V was clipped by 0 bases and J by 2 bases; unmatched bases: 0. This CDR3 is built from 13 residues. The germline V gene has CDR1 SQVTM and CDR2 ANQGSEA. The CDR3 DNA reads TGCAGCGTTGAAGAGACAGGGAACTATGGCTACACCTTC. Translating it yields CSVEETGNYGYTF.

V gene TRBV5-4 combines with J gene TRBJ1-2, with TRBD1 as a possible D gene (6 bases). Germline CDR1 SGHNT, CDR2 YYREEE (reference sequence). The length of the CDR3 is 15 residues. V lost 5 bases and J 3 bases, leaving 17 bases between the germline ends. The CDR3 is CASRVGTQHYYGYTF. Written as DNA, the CDR3 is TGTGCCAGCAGGGTTGGGACACAACATTACTATGGCTACACCTTC.

The rearrangement uses TRBV3-1 (or the pseudogene TRBV3-2) and TRBJ1-4; weak D call: TRBD1 (5 bases). The CDR3 is 18 residues long. Germline V CDR1 and CDR2: LGHDT, YNNKEL (reference sequence). Between the trimmed V and J ends, which lost 3 bases and 7 bases, there was a span of 24 bases. The CDR3 sequence is CASSQKNPRGGYFEKLFF. DNA for the CDR3: TGTGCCAGCAGCCAGAAAAACCCCCGGGGGGGTTATTTTGAAAAACTGTTTTTT.

The chain links TRBV11-2 to TRBJ2-3, with 13 bases aligning to TRBD2. Trimming cost V 5 bases and J 3 bases; bases outside gene matches: 8. CDR3 length: 17 residues. Germline assignment: CDR1 SGHAT and CDR2 FQNNGV. CDR3 in DNA: TGTGCCAGCAGCCAGAGGACTAGCGGGAGTAGTACAGATACGCAGTATTTT. This sequence encodes CASSQRTSGSSTDTQYF.

The J gene is TRBJ1-6, the V gene TRBV10-2; a weak D match, TRBD1 (5 bases). V lost 7 bases and J 8 bases, leaving 12 bases between the germline ends. CDR1 is WSHSY and CDR2 is SAAADI in the germline V gene. The CDR3 covers 13 residues. This chain's CDR3 is CASNVLGDSPLHF. The CDR3 bases are TGCGCCAGCAATGTTTTAGGGGATTCACCCCTCCACTTT.

The chain recombines TRBV7-9 with TRBJ1-1, with D perhaps TRBD1 (6 bases). This CDR3 has 14 residues. CDR1 SEHNR and CDR2 FQNEAQ come from the germline V gene (reference sequence). The V end was cut by 5 bases, the J end by 1 base, with 11 bases between. The CDR3: CASSGRTANTEAFF. CDR3 in DNA: TGTGCCAGCAGCGGGCGGACAGCGAACACTGAAGCTTTCTTT.

The chain joins TRBV19 to TRBJ1-2, with TRBD1 matching over 7 bases. This CDR3 is 15 amino acids long. The trim removed 3 bases at V and 2 bases at J, leaving 6 bases unmatched. Germline lookup yields CDR1 LNHDA and CDR2 SQIVND (reference sequence). CDR3 loop: CASSISSGQNYGYTF. CDR3 coding DNA: TGTGCCAGTAGTATTTCTTCGGGACAGAACTATGGCTACACCTTC.

V is TRBV18 and J is TRBJ2-7; TRBD1 agrees at 10 bases. This CDR3 has 14 amino acids. Trimming took 1 base from V and 6 from J; bases not matched to a gene: 3. In germline, CDR1 is KGHSH, CDR2 LQKENI. The CDR3, as DNA: TGTGCCAGCTCACCACTAGGACAGGGGGGCGAGCAGTACTTC. This encodes CASSPLGQGGEQYF.

This clone was recorded only once. V usage is TRBV5-4 and J usage is TRBJ1-2; 9 positions agree with TRBD1. Germline V lookup: CDR1 SGHNT, CDR2 YYREEE (reference sequence). The CDR3 totals 15 residues. V lost 2 bases and J lost 2; bases outside the gene matches: 4. CDR3 DNA: TGTGCCAGCAGCTTTCGGGACAGGGTCAACTATGGCTACACCTTC. Translating gives CASSFRDRVNYGYTF.

In this sample, this clone turned up a few times. The DNA of the CDR3 is TGCGCCAGCAGTGAGTCGGTGCAGGGCGAGCAGTACTTC. The encoded protein is CASSESVQGEQYF. This chain links TRBV10-1 with TRBJ2-7; tentative D call: TRBD1 (5 bases). The CDR3 has 13 amino acids. Looked up from germline, CDR1 is WNHNN and CDR2 is SYGVQD (reference sequence). Trimming took 0 bases from V and 6 from J, leaving 9 bases between them.

This chain links TRBV5-5 with TRBJ1-2, with 10 bases identical to TRBD1. In germline, CDR1 is SGHKS, CDR2 YYEKEE (reference sequence). Unmatched junction bases numbered 6, after V lost 0 bases and J lost 7 bases. This CDR3 comprises 15 residues. The CDR3 region is CASSLEAWTGGGYTF. The CDR3 DNA is TGTGCCAGCAGCTTGGAAGCGTGGACAGGGGGTGGCTACACCTTC.

The chain is built from TRBV30 and TRBJ1-1; no clear D. The CDR3 extends over 13 amino acids. V was trimmed by 0 bases and J by 1 base, leaving 6 bases between them. The germline CDR1 and CDR2 sequences are GTSNPN and SVGIG (reference sequence). CDR3 DNA: TGTGCCTGGAGTGTACATCGGAACACTGAAGCTTTCTTT. Its protein is CAWSVHRNTEAFF.

The chain combines TRBV6-5 with TRBJ2-4, with a possible D match to TRBD2 (6 bases). This CDR3 region has 14 residues. V was pared by 6 bases and J by 1 base, with 10 bases between. Germline CDR1 reads MNHEY; CDR2 reads SVGAGI. The CDR3 bases are TGTGCCAGCAGGCGGGAAGGGGCCAAAAACATTCAGTACTTC. The encoded protein is CASRREGAKNIQYF.

The gene calls are TRBV7-9 and TRBJ1-5; the D gene is possibly TRBD1 (6 bases). The CDR3 totals 13 residues. The germline gives CDR1 SEHNR, CDR2 FQNEAQ (reference sequence). The V gene lost 3 bases and the J gene lost 10 bases, with 13 bases spanning the gap. The DNA for the CDR3 is TGTGCCAGCAGCTTCGGGGCAGGGGAACCCCAGCATTTT. Translating gives CASSFGAGEPQHF.